The text below deals with one T cell receptor (beta chain). The data originate from a study of OX40 agonist ivuxolimab in advanced cancers. Germline CDR1 SGHKS, CDR2 YYEKEE (reference sequence). CDR3 length: 15 residues. Between the trimmed V and J ends, which lost 0 bases and 0 bases, there was a span of 7 bases. Data came from immunoSEQ multiplex PCR; TCRdb stores just in-frame clones and leaves some out. The table lists roughly 86,000 clones, over 80% of them singletons. This clonotype was obtained from an adult with an advanced solid tumor such as melanoma, head and neck, liver or kidney cancer. This material consisted of CD4+ or CD8+ T cells sorted from blood, taken in a trial of the OX40 agonist ivuxolimab. The chain employs TRBV5-5 and TRBJ2-1; D uncertain. The CDR3 loop is CASSLEDTSYNEQFF. CDR3 nucleotides: TGTGCCAGCAGCTTGGAGGATACCTCCTACAATGAGCAGTTCTTC.